A selection of T cell receptor beta chains follows, all from one sample in a study of blood T cell repertoires in COVID-19. The table came from immunoSEQ multiplex PCR; TCRdb's copy has only in-frame clones and leaves some out. Of about 110,000 clones in the sample, 85% to 90% were seen once. The sample comprised peripheral blood. The receptors originated from a woman of 80 years or more with acute or convalescent COVID-19. CDR3s include the opening cysteine and the closing phenylalanine or tryptophan. Fields, in order: D gene, V gene, clone size, J gene, CDR3 protein, CDR3 DNA. D genes are given only for firm matches. The listing skips clone size in some rows; elsewhere it reads once, few, many or a size class.

TRBD1	TRBV7-2	.	TRBJ1-3	CASSLGQGSGNTIYF	TGTGCCAGCAGCCTGGGACAGGGATCTGGAAACACCATATATTTT
.	TRBV7-8	.	TRBJ1-5	CASSPTVRDQPQHF	TGTGCCAGCAGCCCGACGGTGAGGGATCAGCCCCAGCATTTT
.	TRBV28	.	TRBJ1-5	CASSLFNQPQHF	TGTGCCAGCAGTCTTTTCAATCAGCCCCAGCATTTT
.	TRBV7-2	.	TRBJ2-7	CASSFNTAGGRATYEQYF	TGTGCCAGCAGCTTTAACACGGCCGGGGGACGAGCCACCTACGAGCAGTACTTC
TRBD1	TRBV18	.	TRBJ1-3	CASSPPGQGTGNTIYF	TGTGCCAGCTCACCACCGGGACAGGGCACTGGAAACACCATATATTTT
.	TRBV11-2	.	TRBJ1-1	CASSFQNTEAFF	TGTGCCAGCAGTTTTCAGAACACTGAAGCTTTCTTT
.	TRBV5-1	.	TRBJ2-1	CASSFGAGGEQFF	TGCGCCAGCAGCTTTGGGGCCGGTGGTGAGCAGTTCTTC
TRBD2	TRBV5-1	.	TRBJ2-7	CASSLALAGGYEQYF	TGCGCCAGCAGCTTGGCTCTAGCGGGTGGCTACGAGCAGTACTTC
.	TRBV30	.	TRBJ2-7	CAWSRQSGEQYF	TGTGCCTGGAGTCGACAGTCTGGCGAGCAGTACTTC
.	TRBV10-3	.	TRBJ2-2	CAISASGQGGTGELFF	TGTGCCATCAGTGCCTCGGGGCAGGGGGGAACCGGGGAGCTGTTTTTT
.	TRBV19	.	TRBJ1-6	CASSWADSPLHF	TGTGCCAGTAGTTGGGCAGATTCACCCCTCCACTTT
.	TRBV5-5	.	TRBJ1-6	CASSLLEDRSPLHF	TGTGCCAGCAGCTTGTTAGAAGATAGATCACCCCTCCACTTT
TRBD1	TRBV7-3	.	TRBJ2-3	CASSFRGLPDTQYF	TGTGCCAGCAGCTTCAGGGGGCTCCCAGATACGCAGTATTTT
TRBD1	TRBV18	.	TRBJ1-4	CASSLTGFNEKLFF	TGTGCCAGCTCGCTGACAGGGTTTAATGAAAAACTGTTTTTT
.	TRBV19	.	TRBJ1-4	CASRIGGHLFF	TGTGCCAGTAGGATTGGTGGGCATCTGTTTTTT
TRBD1	TRBV19	.	TRBJ1-2	CASSRGTGHGYTF	TGTGCCAGTAGTAGAGGGACAGGACATGGCTACACCTTC
.	TRBV9	few	TRBJ1-1	CASSVEQGNTEAFF	TGTGCCAGCAGCGTAGAACAGGGGAACACTGAAGCTTTCTTT
.	TRBV19	.	TRBJ1-4	CASSIDGPGAVNEKLFF	TGTGCCAGTAGTATAGATGGCCCCGGTGCGGTTAATGAAAAACTGTTTTTT
.	TRBV20-1	.	TRBJ1-1	CSAYRETEAFF	TGCAGTGCTTACAGGGAAACTGAAGCTTTCTTT
.	TRBV10-3	few	TRBJ1-3	CAISPNPGLRAGNTIYF	TGTGCCATCAGCCCTAATCCGGGACTCCGGGCTGGAAACACCATATATTTT
TRBD2	TRBV19	.	TRBJ2-1	CASRPTGTSGVPSYNEQFF	TGTGCCAGTAGACCAACCGGGACTAGCGGGGTTCCCTCCTACAATGAGCAGTTCTTC
TRBD2	TRBV7-2	.	TRBJ2-3	CASSFPPGGDRDTQYF	TGTGCCAGCAGCTTTCCGCCGGGGGGGGACCGGGATACGCAGTATTTT
.	TRBV5-1	.	TRBJ2-7	CASSGGALSYEQYF	TGCGCCAGCAGCGGAGGGGCCCTCTCGTACGAGCAGTACTTC
TRBD1	TRBV27	.	TRBJ1-5	CASSLASDRNQPQHF	TGTGCCAGCAGTTTAGCCTCGGACAGGAATCAGCCCCAGCATTTT
TRBD1	TRBV6-2/TRBV6-3	.	TRBJ2-4	CASRYGQGSPNIQYF	TGTGCCAGCAGGTACGGACAGGGTTCGCCAAACATTCAGTACTTC
.	TRBV5-1	.	TRBJ1-1	CASTSGQTLAAEAFF	TGCGCCAGCACCAGCGGACAGACCCTGGCCGCTGAAGCTTTCTTT
.	TRBV24-1	.	TRBJ2-1	CATSDFGQGPNNEQFF	TGTGCCACCAGTGATTTCGGGCAGGGCCCCAACAATGAGCAGTTCTTC
.	TRBV6-5	.	TRBJ1-1	CASSYSNVWGAEAFF	TGTGCCAGCAGTTACTCGAACGTGTGGGGGGCTGAAGCTTTCTTT
.	TRBV9	once	TRBJ1-6	CASSVGGGSYNSPLHF	TGTGCCAGCAGCGTAGGGGGCGGCTCCTATAATTCACCCCTCCACTTT
TRBD1	TRBV12-3/TRBV12-4	.	TRBJ1-6	CASRRTGNSPLHF	TGTGCCAGCAGAAGGACAGGGAATTCACCCCTCCACTTT
.	TRBV29-1	.	TRBJ2-1	CSVPRLSAGWEQFF	TGCAGCGTGCCTAGACTGTCGGCGGGGTGGGAGCAGTTCTTC
.	TRBV27	.	TRBJ2-7	CASRTPGGPSYEQYF	TGTGCCAGCAGAACCCCCGGGGGGCCCTCCTACGAGCAGTACTTC
.	TRBV4-1	.	TRBJ1-4	CASSQDYSGTTATNEKLFF	TGCGCCAGCAGCCAAGATTACAGTGGGACAACTGCAACTAATGAAAAACTGTTTTTT
.	TRBV28	.	TRBJ2-5	CASNTSPAVGETQYF	TGTGCCAGCAACACCTCCCCGGCGGTTGGGGAGACCCAGTACTTC
.	TRBV7-2	.	TRBJ1-3	CASSLAPGAGNTIYF	TGTGCCAGCAGCTTAGCTCCAGGGGCTGGAAACACCATATATTTT
.	TRBV4-1	.	TRBJ1-2	CASSQDAKYGYTF	TGCGCCAGCAGCCAAGATGCGAAGTATGGCTACACCTTC
.	TRBV21-1	.	TRBJ1-1	CASSQDRGPGTEAFF	TGTGCCAGCAGCCAAGACAGGGGGCCGGGCACTGAAGCTTTCTTT
TRBD1	TRBV6-5	.	TRBJ1-5	CASSPNRGHQPQHF	TGTGCCAGCAGTCCAAACAGGGGGCATCAGCCCCAGCATTTT
TRBD1	TRBV10-3	.	TRBJ2-7	CAISPGTGVEQYF	TGTGCCATTTCCCCCGGGACAGGAGTCGAGCAGTACTTC
TRBD1	TRBV18	.	TRBJ2-3	CASSPPPLPGQSTDTQYF	TGTGCCAGCTCACCCCCCCCACTACCGGGACAGAGCACAGATACGCAGTATTTT
.	TRBV5-1	.	TRBJ1-1	CASSLEQGGMNTEAFF	TGCGCCAGCAGCTTGGAGCAGGGTGGTATGAACACTGAAGCTTTCTTT
.	TRBV14	.	TRBJ1-1	CASSQDTINTEAFF	TGTGCCAGCAGCCAAGACACTATAAACACTGAAGCTTTCTTT
.	TRBV24-1	.	TRBJ2-1	CATSDFSRGKDEQFF	TGTGCCACCAGTGATTTTTCCAGGGGTAAGGATGAGCAGTTCTTC
.	TRBV3-1/TRBV3-2	.	TRBJ1-3	CASSQFLQGNSGNTIYF	TGTGCCAGCAGCCAATTTCTTCAGGGAAACTCTGGAAACACCATATATTTT
.	TRBV18	.	TRBJ1-2	CASSPVTAIWDYGYTF	TGTGCCAGCTCACCGGTGACAGCCATTTGGGATTATGGCTACACCTTC
TRBD1	TRBV9	.	TRBJ2-2	CASKQGTNTGELFF	TGTGCCAGTAAACAGGGGACGAACACCGGGGAGCTGTTTTTT
.	TRBV5-1	.	TRBJ2-1	CASSLAPTGYNEQFF	TGCGCCAGCAGCTTGGCCCCGACAGGCTACAATGAGCAGTTCTTC
.	TRBV6-1	.	TRBJ1-2	CASSEALDNIVTYGYTF	TGTGCCAGCAGTGAAGCGCTTGACAATATAGTGACCTATGGCTACACCTTC
TRBD1	TRBV30	.	TRBJ2-7	CAWKRRDRVHEQYF	TGTGCCTGGAAACGCCGGGACAGGGTCCACGAGCAGTACTTC